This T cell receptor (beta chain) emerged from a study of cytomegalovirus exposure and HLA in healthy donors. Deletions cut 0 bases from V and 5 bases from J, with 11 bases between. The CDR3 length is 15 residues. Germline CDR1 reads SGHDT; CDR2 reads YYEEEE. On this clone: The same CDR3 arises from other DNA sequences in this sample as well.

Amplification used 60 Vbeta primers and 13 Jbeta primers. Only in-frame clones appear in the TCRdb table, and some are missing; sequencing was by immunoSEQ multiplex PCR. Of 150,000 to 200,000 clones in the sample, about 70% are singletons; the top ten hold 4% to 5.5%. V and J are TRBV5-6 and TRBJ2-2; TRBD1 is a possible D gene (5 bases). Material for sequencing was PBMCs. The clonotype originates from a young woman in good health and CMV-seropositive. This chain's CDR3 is CASSLGPGRTGELFF. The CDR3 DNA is TGTGCCAGCAGCTTGGGTCCAGGGCGGACCGGGGAGCTGTTTTTT. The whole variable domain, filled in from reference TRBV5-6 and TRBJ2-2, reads DAGVTQSPTHLIKTRGQQVTLRCSPKSGHDTVSWYQQALGQGPQFIFQYYEEEERQRGNFPDRFSGHQFPNYSSELNVNALLLGDSALYLCASSLGPGRTGELFFGEGSRLTVL.